Listed below are T cell receptor beta chains from one sample, sequenced in a study of a mutant IDH1 vaccine in newly diagnosed glioma. The antigens for these receptors are not known. TCRdb's copy holds only in-frame clones and misses some; the assay was immunoSEQ multiplex PCR. Among about 120,000 clones listed, around 80% were seen once. Sequencing used PBMCs, obtained from a glioma patient whose treatment included an IDH1 peptide vaccine. These TCRs come from a man aged 35 to 55 with glioma. Both conserved end residues are part of each CDR3. D genes are given only for firm matches. A clone size is listed for some rows: how often the clone was seen (once, few, many), or a class if it is expanded.

clone_size: once
j_call: TRBJ1-3
v_call: TRBV6-5
d_call: NA
cdr3_aa: CASSYSWGSGNTIYF
cdr3_nt: TGTGCCAGCAGTTACTCGTGGGGCTCTGGAAACACCATATATTTT

clone_size: NA
j_call: TRBJ2-3
v_call: TRBV5-6
d_call: TRBD2
cdr3_aa: CASSGEGFTDTQYF
cdr3_nt: TGTGCCAGCAGCGGGGAGGGTTTTACAGATACGCAGTATTTT

clone_size: few
j_call: TRBJ1-1
v_call: TRBV7-8
d_call: NA
cdr3_aa: CASSSQGVEAFF
cdr3_nt: TGTGCCAGCAGTTCCCAAGGGGTCGAAGCTTTCTTT

clone_size: NA
j_call: TRBJ1-1
v_call: TRBV2
d_call: NA
cdr3_aa: CASSGWGAEAFF
cdr3_nt: TGTGCCAGCAGCGGTTGGGGGGCTGAAGCTTTCTTT

clone_size: NA
j_call: TRBJ1-5
v_call: TRBV10-3
d_call: TRBD1
cdr3_aa: CAISDQYRGAELGDQPQHF
cdr3_nt: TGTGCCATCAGTGACCAGTACAGGGGGGCGGAATTAGGGGATCAGCCCCAGCATTTT

clone_size: once
j_call: TRBJ1-1
v_call: TRBV5-6
d_call: TRBD1
cdr3_aa: CASSLGQGLDTEAFF
cdr3_nt: TGTGCCAGCAGCTTGGGACAGGGCCTGGACACTGAAGCTTTCTTT

clone_size: NA
j_call: TRBJ1-5
v_call: TRBV28
d_call: NA
cdr3_aa: CASSSLDQPQHF
cdr3_nt: TGTGCCAGCAGTTCCTTGGATCAGCCCCAGCATTTT

clone_size: few
j_call: TRBJ1-1
v_call: TRBV6-5
d_call: NA
cdr3_aa: CASKRSMNTEAFF
cdr3_nt: TGTGCCAGCAAACGCAGCATGAACACTGAAGCTTTCTTT

clone_size: NA
j_call: TRBJ2-7
v_call: TRBV5-8
d_call: NA
cdr3_aa: CASSSVHLYEQYF
cdr3_nt: TGTGCCAGCAGCTCCGTCCATTTATACGAGCAGTACTTC

clone_size: NA
j_call: TRBJ2-5
v_call: TRBV7-8
d_call: TRBD1
cdr3_aa: CASSLDFLGQQETQYF
cdr3_nt: TGTGCCAGCAGCTTAGATTTTTTGGGACAGCAAGAGACCCAGTACTTC

clone_size: NA
j_call: TRBJ2-3
v_call: TRBV7-3
d_call: NA
cdr3_aa: CASSPRGGTDTQYF
cdr3_nt: TGTGCCAGCAGCCCCCGGGGCGGGACAGATACGCAGTATTTT

clone_size: NA
j_call: TRBJ2-7
v_call: TRBV30
d_call: NA
cdr3_aa: CAWSSQGYEQYF
cdr3_nt: TGTGCCTGGAGTAGCCAGGGCTACGAGCAGTACTTC

clone_size: NA
j_call: TRBJ2-1
v_call: TRBV18
d_call: TRBD2
cdr3_aa: CASSPVTSGIINEQFF
cdr3_nt: TGTGCCAGCTCACCCGTAACTAGCGGGATTATCAATGAGCAGTTCTTC

clone_size: once
j_call: TRBJ1-2
v_call: TRBV5-1
d_call: TRBD1
cdr3_aa: CASSFGGTGSGYGYTF
cdr3_nt: TGCGCCAGCAGCTTCGGAGGGACAGGGTCTGGGTATGGCTACACCTTC

clone_size: NA
j_call: TRBJ1-6
v_call: TRBV13
d_call: NA
cdr3_aa: CASSFRPQQAILHF
cdr3_nt: TGTGCCAGCAGCTTTAGGCCCCAACAGGCCATCCTCCACTTT